This entry is about one T cell receptor (beta chain). In its sample, this clonotype was seen many times. Its antigen target is currently unknown. Base qualities are missing; no much larger clone stands one base away. In light of the paper, this sample's time point label describes: newly diagnosed GD, antithyroid drugs for less than 3 months. RNA was extracted from PBMCs in TRIzol for both TCR sequencing and RNA sequencing. Graves' disease was diagnosed according to American Thyroid Association guidelines. Patients were recruited from an endocrinology department in Xi'an, China. From each patient, around 9 milliliters of peripheral blood was collected into an EDTA anticoagulant tube. PBMCs were isolated by Ficoll Paque Plus density gradient separation without further T cell sorting. An Agilent 2100 Bioanalyzer and agarose gel were used to check RNA quality, while a NanoDrop 2000 measured RNA concentration.

The method was multiplex PCR. Instrument on record: Illumina HiSeq 4000. CDR3 regions were amplified by Arm-PCR with iRepertoire HTBI primers to construct TCR beta libraries. Gel purification was performed on PCR products prior to sequencing. Turning to the authors' computational methods: Gene usage analysis of CDR3 amino acid clonotypes relied on the 62 TRBV and 14 TRBJ segments identified across samples. Filtered high-quality paired reads were merged into contigs using COPE and FqMerger. BLAST was used to align contigs to IMGT TRBV, TRBD and TRBJ reference genes, and CDR3 was defined according to IMGT. Any clonotype with a frequency above 0.1% was classified as a highly expanded clone. Shannon entropy served as the measure of repertoire diversity, while the Gini coefficient captured V-J evenness. A clonotype was considered public if more than one individual shared it. The public sequencing data were trimmed at Q25 with fastp and processed into clonotypes with MiXCR by TCRdb, which kept only in-frame beta chains. Rows matching on CDR3 protein sequence are summarized as one entry with the most common DNA and genes. TCRdb's processing, not the study's, gives the V and J calls here. For this sample the table gives some 490,000 distinct CDR3 sequences, of which 12% were detected only once. The ten largest clones take up about 8.3% of the sample.

Measured from the cysteine to the phenylalanine, the CDR3 is 15 residues long. The read is trimmed to its CDR3 DNA, 45 bases read in frame from base 1. Via the germline V gene, CDR1 is KGHDR and CDR2 SFDVKD. Clipping removes 3 bases from V and 9 bases from J, with 9 as the unmatched junction base count. This record comes from a study of regulatory T cells in long-lasting Graves disease (dated by TCRdb to about 2021). Study-wide context: In the newly diagnosed Graves' disease group, patients had been taking antithyroid drugs for less than 3 months. Persistent Graves' disease patients were compared with newly diagnosed Graves' disease patients by peripheral blood TCR sequencing and RNA sequencing. A total of roughly 35 samples underwent TCR sequencing: about 13 from persistent and around 20 from newly diagnosed Graves' disease patients. The study was registered as a clinical trial and conducted in China.

Broad study findings and their caveats: More public clonotypes were shared among persistent patients (approximately 3,000) than among newly diagnosed patients (under 1,000). Persistent disease showed preferential use of TRBV28, TRBJ1-2 and TRBJ2-5, whereas newly diagnosed disease favored TRBV20-1 and TRBJ2-1. Lower TCR Shannon entropy and fewer highly expanded clones were observed in persistent Graves' disease patients than in newly diagnosed patients, which suggested clonal expansion. The authors noted that the small sample size was a limitation that may lower accuracy. Sequencing and analysis were restricted to the TCR beta chain. Peripheral blood alone was examined, since thyroid tissue, which constituted the primary lesion, could not be accessed.

The sample was also linked to a second study, of T cells in Graves' hyperthyroidism and ophthalmopathy. The second source states: A patient counted as having stable Graves' hyperthyroidism if no progression to ophthalmopathy occurred over 18 months of follow-up. Hyperthyroidism patients were newly diagnosed, had a disease duration of under 2 months, and were aged 18 to 65 years. Exclusion was applied to patients with uncontrolled infections, other autoimmune diseases, pregnancy or lactation. Clinical symptoms, serum thyroxine and TRAb, thyroid ultrasound, and orbital computed tomography formed the basis for the diagnoses. A first-round RT-PCR of the TCR CDR3 used the HTBI primer set with the Qiagen OneStep RT-PCR kit. Most expanded thyroid clonotypes (frequency above 0.001) were also detected in blood, suggesting blood repertoires may reflect thyroid immune responses. A 13 V-J signature model separated ophthalmopathy from stable hyperthyroidism, with around 90% sensitivity and 81.08% specificity in cross-validation and 80%/75% in testing. In validation, the model predicted progression to ophthalmopathy with over 60% sensitivity and 72% to 85% specificity, a median of around six months before onset. TCR V-J signatures able to tell the groups apart were searched for in a discovery cohort of some 100 patients, of whom over 40 had Graves' ophthalmopathy and 57 had stable Graves' hyperthyroidism. Prospective prediction of ophthalmopathy was tested in an independent validation cohort of some 20 hyperthyroidism patients and around 16 patients who later progressed to ophthalmopathy. For training and testing, the approximately 92 patients in the discovery cohort were randomly divided in a 7:3 ratio. The study also compared thyroid tissue and blood T-cell repertoires from over 5 Graves' hyperthyroidism patients. After sampling, hyperthyroidism patients received methimazole starting at 30 mg daily, and ophthalmopathy patients received high-dose intravenous methylprednisolone. Libraries were constructed in a second round of multiplex PCR, after which size selection and purification were carried out. Libraries were sequenced paired-end with 100 bp reads on an Illumina HiSeq2000. SOAPnuke was used to process the raw data, throwing out any read that contained adapters or uncalled bases, had a mean Phred below 15, or lacked an exact constant-primer or identifier match. High-quality paired reads were merged using COPE v1.2.5, and each unique nucleotide sequence was defined as a clonotype. MiTCR v1.1 was used to align the clonotypes against IMGT TRBV, TRBD and TRBJ reference segments. The analysis was restricted to V-J combinations with a frequency above 0.0001, which together covered about 99% of the repertoires. A TCS score was defined as the ratio of F50 (clonal expansion) to E x V (chaos), with BLOSUM62-based TCRdist applied between CDR3 peptides within each V-J. Welch's t-statistics and random forest reduced around 510 V-J features to 13, which were used in a naive Bayes classifier (R e1071). No statistical method was used to set the sample size in advance, and investigators knew the group allocation. The paper reports TCR Vbeta CDR3 sequencing of 130 to 150 peripheral blood samples: over 40 ophthalmopathy, under 85 hyperthyroidism and around 17 progressor patients.

The sequencing here drew on peripheral blood mononuclear cells (PBMCs), taken at new diagnosis, from a patient treated with antithyroid drugs. The sequence derives from a woman in her thirties with Graves disease. Donor details come from another sample of the same person, matched by shared clones. This receptor chain uses TRBV24-1 and TRBJ2-4; 8 central bases correspond to TRBD1. The CDR3 has the sequence CATSDRRQGYGIQYF. DNA sequence: TGTGCCACCAGTGATCGACGACAGGGGTACGGCATTCAGTACTTC.